One T cell receptor beta chain is described in this entry. Per the original data handling: The authors estimated nucleated cell counts from reference gene primer amplification. Some clones are missing from TCRdb's copy, which holds only in-frame ones; the method was immunoSEQ multiplex PCR. V and J calls plus clone size are reproduced from that table; the DNA served to infer D and trimming. This table holds 300,000 to 450,000 clones, approximately 89% found once. This specimen comes from a study of blood T cell repertoires in COVID-19. The cohort comprised adults aged about 18 to 90 years residing in about two dozen US areas. The TCR comes from a man aged 35-49 years in a cohort exposed to, infected with or recovered from COVID-19 (not recorded which). Input material: PBMCs or T cells enriched from blood (not recorded which).

CDR3 in DNA: TGTGCCAGCACCCCGACCAGGGGGACTGGAAACACCATATATTTT. This translates into CASTPTRGTGNTIYF. The chain has TRBV28 and TRBJ1-3, with 7 bases aligning to TRBD1. The CDR3 covers 15 residues. Germline CDR1 and CDR2: MDHEN and SYDVKM. V gave up 7 bases and J gave up 2 bases; unmatched junction bases: 8.